This T cell receptor beta chain was sequenced during a study of early T cells in non-severe SARS-CoV-2 infection. Study-level background: It was bulk RNA from unsorted whole blood that was sequenced, and the chains were unpaired.

Individual cDNA molecules each received unique molecular identifiers attached to them. TCRdb independently ran MiXCR on the 5' RACE reads; one entry per CDR3 protein. The table lists around 40,000 distinct CDR3 sequences, 11% of them singletons. This clonotype has ten or more counts. Its antigen is as yet unknown. The junction shows a germline mismatch at one end, possibly a read error. Study-level points and caveats: Clonotype matching in VDJdb favored anti-spike CD8 responses and did not capture private and CD4 specificities.

The germline CDR1 and CDR2 sequences are SGHTA and FQGNSA. The CDR3 is made up of 15 amino acids. This sequence originates from an adult who was a healthcare worker with PCR-confirmed SARS-CoV-2 infection or an uninfected control (not recorded which). Material: whole blood. The chain employs TRBV7-2 and TRBJ2-3, with 16 bases fitting TRBD2. In nucleotides, the CDR3 is TGTGCCAGCAGCCGTGAGCTAGGGGGACTAGCGGGGGGGCATTTT. It is translated as CASSRELGGLAGGHF.